The 20 T cell receptor beta chains below come from one sample, sequenced in a study of T-cell memory formation after mild COVID-19. TCRdb reprocessed the 5' RACE reads via MiXCR and lists one record per CDR3 protein. The table has a few hundred thousand distinct CDR3 sequences, roughly 15% seen once; the top ten hold about 22%. Sequences were obtained from PBMCs or a T cell subset sorted from them (not recorded which). All receptors come from a man between 18 and 29 years old who had mild COVID-19 (a few samples of this study predate the infection). Cell type and time point are not known.

This clonotype was observed a handful of times. This chain's CDR3 is CASSLPGGYTEAFF. The CDR3 coding sequence is TGTGCCAGCAGTCTTCCCGGGGGGTATACTGAAGCTTTCTTT. The chain combines TRBV28 with TRBJ1-1, with D possibly matching TRBD1 (5 bases). From germline, CDR1 is MDHEN and CDR2 SYDVKM. The CDR3 covers 14 residues. Trimming pared 5 bases from V and 5 bases from J, leaving 15 bases between.

J is TRBJ2-7 and V is TRBV29-1; D gene unclear. The CDR3 has 12 residues. Germline values: CDR1 SQVTM, CDR2 ANQGSEA. The V gene lost 6 bases and the J gene lost 2 bases, with 11 bases spanning the gap. The CDR3 loop reads CSVGWKAYEQYV. The CDR3 coding sequence is TGCAGCGTGGGGTGGAAAGCCTACGAGCAGTACGTC.

This clonotype was observed a few times. CDR3 nucleotides: TGTGCCAGCAGCCAGACGAGCTCTGGGGCCAACGTCCTGACTTTC. Translating it yields CASSQTSSGANVLTF. This rearrangement joins TRBV7-2 to TRBJ2-6; no definite D call. The CDR3 length is 15 residues. V was clipped by 5 bases and J by 0 bases, with 8 bases between them. Germline V gene sequence: CDR1 SGHTA, CDR2 FQGNSA.

The rearrangement links TRBV5-1 to TRBJ1-2, with 7 positions matching TRBD1. Looked up from germline, CDR1 is SGHRS and CDR2 is YFSETQ. This CDR3 has 14 amino acids. V shed 3 bases and J 8 bases; nucleotides not matched to a gene: 10. CDR3 sequence: CASSWDRGSGGYTF. The CDR3 region has the DNA TGCGCCAGCAGCTGGGACAGAGGATCGGGAGGCTACACCTTC.

The chain has TRBV7-2 and TRBJ2-3; 9 positions match TRBD1. Germline CDR1 SGHTA, CDR2 FQGNSA. CDR3 length: 14 residues. The J segment lost 6 bases and the V segment lost 3 bases, leaving 4 bases of the junction unmatched. The CDR3: CASSFGQGSDTQYF. DNA for the CDR3: TGTGCCAGCAGCTTTGGACAGGGGTCCGATACGCAGTATTTT.

The chain links TRBV7-9 to TRBJ1-5; D ambiguous. V lost 10 bases to trimming and J lost 7 bases, with 14 bases between them. Germline V gene sequence: CDR1 SEHNR, CDR2 FQNEAQ (reference sequence). This CDR3 contains 12 residues. The CDR3 DNA reads as TGTGCCATGCTTAAAGGAACCCAGCCCCAGCATTTT. Translation: CAMLKGTQPQHF.

The chain joins TRBV15 to TRBJ1-3, with D unclear. Per the germline V gene, CDR1 is LNHNV and CDR2 is YYDKDF (reference sequence). CDR3 length equals 13 residues. The germline V and J ends were trimmed by 0 bases and 6 bases, with 6 bases remaining between them. The CDR3 nucleotides read TGTGCCACCAGCAGAGATAGGAAAAACACCATATATTTT. Amino acid sequence: CATSRDRKNTIYF.

The rearrangement links TRBV28 to TRBJ2-5; D uncertain. Looked up from germline, CDR1 is MDHEN and CDR2 is SYDVKM. This CDR3 is 11 amino acids long. Trimming took 5 bases from V and 11 from J, leaving 12 bases between them. CDR3 sequence (DNA): TGTGCCAGCAGTCTTACCTCTGGTCAGTACTTC. This gives the protein CASSLTSGQYF.

V usage is TRBV3-1 and J usage is TRBJ2-2; D remains unclear. The CDR3 length is 11 residues. V lost 5 bases and J 8 bases, leaving 6 bases between the germline ends. Per the germline V gene, CDR1 is LGHDT and CDR2 is YNNKEL (reference sequence). As DNA, the CDR3 is TGTGCCAGCAGCTGGGCGGGGGAGCTGTTTTTT. Translated, it gives CASSWAGELFF.

The chain is built from TRBV7-2 and TRBJ2-3; D may be TRBD1 (7 bases). Germline V lookup: CDR1 SGHTA, CDR2 FQGNSA. This CDR3 region has 17 residues. V was pared by 7 bases and J by 2 bases, with 22 bases between. The CDR3 is CASTLGGGAPSTDTQYF. The CDR3 DNA reads as TGTGCCAGCACTTTAGGAGGGGGCGCTCCTTCCACAGATACGCAGTATTTT.

This clonotype was seen a handful of times. V is TRBV6-2 or TRBV6-3 and J is TRBJ1-5; TRBD1 might be the D (6 bases). CDR3 length: 15 amino acids. Trimming took 2 bases from V and 2 from J, leaving 10 bases between them. In germline, CDR1 is MNHEY, CDR2 SVGEGT. The CDR3 bases are TGTGCCAGCAGTTACCAGGGGCGAGGCAATCAGCCCCAGCATTTT. This translates into CASSYQGRGNQPQHF.

J is TRBJ2-3 and V is TRBV9; possible D gene TRBD1, 6 bases. CDR3 length: 15 residues. CDR1 and CDR2 (germline): SGDLS, YYNGEE. V lost 4 bases and J 0 bases, leaving 12 bases between the germline ends. The CDR3 loop is CASSPRGQSTDTQYF. The CDR3 region has the DNA TGTGCCAGCAGCCCTCGCGGACAGAGCACAGATACGCAGTATTTT.

The V call is TRBV5-1, the J call TRBJ2-5; a weak D match, TRBD2 (7 bases). V lost 4 bases and J 0 bases, leaving 22 bases between the germline ends. The CDR3 totals 18 residues. CDR1 SGHRS and CDR2 YFSETQ come from the germline V gene. For the CDR3, the DNA is TGCGCCAGCAGCCTGTGGGGGGGCCCATTTAAGTACCAAGAGACCCAGTACTTC. Encoded protein: CASSLWGGPFKYQETQYF.

This clonotype was observed many times. The J gene is TRBJ2-3, the V gene TRBV28, with D unclear. CDR3 size: 13 residues. Germline CDR1 MDHEN, CDR2 SYDVKM. Trimming pared 5 bases from V and 9 bases from J, leaving 15 bases between. The CDR3 reads CASSTPSPRTQYF. The CDR3 nucleotides read TGTGCCAGCAGTACCCCCAGTCCAAGGACGCAGTATTTT.

This clonotype was observed a handful of times. The rearrangement links TRBV15 to TRBJ2-3; 14 nucleotides match TRBD2. The CDR3 length is 17 residues. V trimming: 3 bases; J trimming: 2 bases; junction bases outside the gene matches: 4. Per germline, CDR1 LNHNV and CDR2 YYDKDF (reference sequence). The CDR3, as DNA: TGTGCCACCAGCAGGAGACTAGCGGGGGGGACCACAGATACGCAGTATTTT. Translating gives CATSRRLAGGTTDTQYF.

This clonotype was observed a few times. This chain links TRBV5-6 with TRBJ2-3, with D maybe TRBD1 (6 bases). Germline CDR1 reads SGHDT; CDR2 reads YYEEEE. The V and J ends lost 1 base and 0 bases respectively, with 12 bases between them. The CDR3 has 16 residues. CDR3 coding DNA: TGTGCCAGCAGCTTGTCCCTCAGGGGAAGCACAGATACGCAGTATTTT. This codes for CASSLSLRGSTDTQYF.

The sample holds many counts of this clonotype. The chain uses TRBV12-3 or TRBV12-4 and TRBJ1-5; the D gene is possibly TRBD1 (5 bases). The ends were cut back, 6 bases at V and 4 bases at J, with 13 bases in the middle. The length of the CDR3 is 14 residues. The CDR3 sequence is CASSTGTLNQPQHF. Written as DNA, the CDR3 is TGTGCCAGCAGCACCGGGACCCTAAATCAGCCCCAGCATTTT.

The V call is TRBV15, the J call TRBJ2-5; 12 positions agree with TRBD1. CDR3 length: 16 residues. V lost 1 base and J lost 4; bases outside the gene matches: 4. Germline V gives CDR1 LNHNV, CDR2 YYDKDF (reference sequence). The CDR3 region has the DNA TGTGCCACCAGCAGAGGGGACAGGGGGCGCGGAGAGACCCAGTACTTC. Its translation: CATSRGDRGRGETQYF. The whole variable domain, remainder taken from reference TRBV15 and TRBJ2-5, is DAMVIQNPRYQVTQFGKPVTLSCSQTLNHNVMYWYQQKSSQAPKLLFHYYDKDFNNEADTPDNFQSRRPNTSFCFLDIRSPGLGDTAMYLCATSRGDRGRGETQYFGPGTRLLVL.

This chain connects TRBV13 to TRBJ2-5; D unresolved. The CDR3 loop spans 12 amino acids. Germline lookup yields CDR1 PRHDT and CDR2 FYEKMQ (reference sequence). V lost 4 bases and J lost 2, with 5 bases in between. The CDR3 protein is CASSSTQETQYF. The CDR3, as DNA: TGTGCCAGCAGCTCCACTCAAGAGACCCAGTACTTC.

This clonotype was detected only a few times. This chain uses TRBV7-8 with TRBJ2-1, with a weak D call TRBD1 (7 bases). The germline V gene has CDR1 SGHVS and CDR2 FQNEAQ. Between the trimmed V and J ends, which lost 7 bases and 10 bases, there was a span of 20 bases. There are 14 residues in the CDR3. CDR3 amino acids: CASNLGQGGGEQFF. The CDR3, as DNA: TGTGCCAGCAACTTGGGCCAGGGGGGAGGAGAGCAGTTCTTC.